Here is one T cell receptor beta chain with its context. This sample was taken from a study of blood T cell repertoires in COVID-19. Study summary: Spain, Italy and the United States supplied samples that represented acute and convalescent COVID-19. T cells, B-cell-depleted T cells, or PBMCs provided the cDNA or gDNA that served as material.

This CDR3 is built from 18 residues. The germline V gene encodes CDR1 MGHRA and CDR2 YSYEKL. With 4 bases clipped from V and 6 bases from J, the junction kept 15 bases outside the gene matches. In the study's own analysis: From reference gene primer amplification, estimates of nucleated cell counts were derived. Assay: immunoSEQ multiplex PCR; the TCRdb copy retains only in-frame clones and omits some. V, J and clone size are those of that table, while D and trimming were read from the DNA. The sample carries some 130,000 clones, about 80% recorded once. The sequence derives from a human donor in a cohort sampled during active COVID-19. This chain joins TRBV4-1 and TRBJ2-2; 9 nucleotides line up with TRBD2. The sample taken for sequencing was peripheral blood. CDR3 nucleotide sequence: TGCGCCAGCAGCCGAGGGATCAGGCGGGGGGGCTTGTCCGGGGAGCTGTTTTTT. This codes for CASSRGIRRGGLSGELFF.